This T cell receptor (beta chain) is drawn from a study of identical twins (dated by TCRdb to between 2015 and 2016). Regarding the complete study: The study deep-sequenced TCR alpha and beta repertoires from monozygotic twins, unrelated adults of various ages and cord blood to test whether fetal clonotypes persist. Replicate twin experiments were performed at different times using different library preparation protocols to rule out contamination.

All donors were healthy Caucasians. Three pairs of female monozygotic twins, all aged roughly 18 to 30 years, were included in the twin cohort. Peripheral blood mononuclear cells were used as the source from which RNA for TCR libraries was isolated. In regard to this clonotype: Its recognized antigen is unknown. No per-base quality is available; no much larger clone lies one base away.

Library prep was done by 5' RACE. The listed sequencing device is Illumina HiSeq 2000. Template switching introduced a universal primer binding site; the final cDNA contained a unique molecular identifier, enabling accurate counting of TCR cDNA molecules. Specific primers in the conserved constant-segment region were used to synthesize first-strand cDNA for the TCR alpha and beta chains. Each cDNA library was double barcoded, with a SMART-Mk sample barcode plus Illumina barcodes, to control for contamination. TruSeq adapter sequences, together with Illumina sample barcodes, were added in two successive PCR steps. The TCR alpha and beta cDNA libraries were sequenced on the Illumina HiSeq platform using custom primers. Processing in the source paper ran as follows. MiGEC processed the raw reads to extract unique molecular identifiers, while MiXCR was used to determine the CDR3 positions. For each individual, recombination models were inferred using an EM algorithm with the repgenHMM and IGoR tools. The tcR package in R was used for shared clonotype analysis, with sharing normalized by the product of cloneset sizes. Out-of-frame nonproductive sequences were analyzed to study raw recombination free of thymic and clonal selection effects. TCRdb reanalyzed the raw reads on its own, using fastp at Q25 for trimming and MiXCR for clone calling, and kept in-frame beta chains. Each CDR3 protein gets just one entry, which takes the most common genes and DNA from the rows behind it. The V and J calls, along with clone size, are taken from TCRdb and not from the paper's own processing. This sample comprises roughly 750,000 distinct CDR3 sequences, 21% of them detected only once. The leading ten clones occupy approximately 4.5% of the sample.

V gives up 5 bases and J gives up 8 bases, and the segment between their germline ends measures 21 bases. In the germline V gene (reference sequence), CDR1 corresponds to SEHNR and CDR2 to FQNEAQ. Including the terminal cysteine and phenylalanine, the CDR3 comprises 15 residues. The only DNA kept is the CDR3, 45 bases in frame from the first base. The study at large found these results: Abundant cord blood beta clonotypes carried fewer insertions; young adult naive repertoires showed a weaker similar trend, while memory repertoires showed none. Invariant T cells such as MAIT and iNKT could partly confound zero-insertion analyses, although diverse VJ usage argued against such confounding for most clonotypes. Out-of-frame TCR alpha sequences shared between twins showed an excess of low generation-probability sequences compared with coincidental sharing between unrelated individuals. Because the same donors could not be followed over many years, the conclusions depended on cross-sectional statistical analysis. In monozygotic twins, recombination models systematically underestimated out-of-frame TCR alpha sharing, but the models matched the sharing seen between unrelated individuals. The excess sharing between twins in beta out-of-frame sequences was weaker because fewer shared sequences reduced the signal-to-noise ratio.

The same data also went into a second study, on T cells expressing NK-cell markers. The second study reports: In sorted CD3+CD56+NKG2C+, CD3+CD56+NKG2C- and CD3+CD56-NKG2C+ T-cell subsets from 7 to 9 donors, TCR beta-chain repertoires were profiled. Among the eight sequenced donors, only one was HCMV-seronegative, while the other seven were HCMV-seropositive. In several experiments an anti-gammadeltaTCR antibody was added to restrict sorting to alphabetaTCR-expressing T cells. In several donors, the dominant CD3+CD56+NKG2C+ clonotypes were found to rank among the top 10 CD8+ clonotypes and to make up roughly 1.0-7.0% of CD8+ T cells. Those dominant clonotypes were again the most abundant among CD3+CD56-NKG2C+ cells in several donors, at roughly 25-60.1%. It remained unclear whether the expanded NKG2C-expressing T cell clones were specific for HCMV antigens. The study sequenced eight donors, all healthy volunteers chosen at random: three men and five women. HCMV serostatus was determined by detecting HCMV-specific IgG in serum with a commercial ELISA kit. For roughly 6 donors, bulk peripheral blood T-cell repertoires were also sequenced from unsorted PBMC. Reads were demultiplexed and grouped by UMI with MIGEC, and clonotypes were assembled and quantified with MiTCR. To exclude erroneous sequences, any TCR cDNA sequence not supported by at least two reads was discarded. The tcR package was used for downstream repertoire analysis, with clonotypes matched between fractions based on CDR3 nucleotide sequence plus V segment. Antigen specificity was annotated against VDJdb with VDJmatch, allowing one amino acid substitution in CDR3.

The rearranged segments are TRBV7-9 and TRBJ1-1, with the D gene too uncertain to name. Sequencing was carried out using PBMCs. This TCR derives from a woman younger than 35 in good health. This receptor has the CDR3 CASSRTVAGLGEAFF. The DNA reads as follows: TGTGCCAGCAGCCGGACGGTGGCGGGGTTGGGAGAAGCTTTCTTT.